This T cell receptor beta chain was identified in a study of persistence of HIV-infected CD4 T cells. For the study at large: Up to 180 mL blood was drawn at multiple time points; a couple of donors had single-time leukapheresis.

A note on this clone: Its specificity is not known.

The germline gives CDR1 SGHKS, CDR2 YYEKEE (reference sequence). V shed 4 bases, J shed 0 bases, and the junction held 9 bases outside the gene matches. The CDR3 extends over 16 amino acids. This nonspecific control used anti-CD3/anti-CD28 bead stimulation of CD4+ T cells. Sorting of responding CD4+ T cells relied on upregulated CD40 ligand together with CD69. Regarding the study as a whole: TCRbeta richness was lower in CMV- and Gag-responding cells than in anti-CD3/anti-CD28-responding cells.

The libraries were made with immunoSEQ version 4 in survey mode. Template was genomic DNA at 8 to 10 ng/uL, with up to 1 ug used per sample. The protocol was immunoSEQ multiplex PCR, while the TCRdb copy is restricted to in-frame clones and leaves out a portion. Among some 50,000 clones, about 90% were seen once, and the ten largest hold around 3.4%. Sequenced material: CD4+ T cells sorted from PBMCs after roughly 18-hour stimulation, taken from a patient who received antiretroviral therapy. The receptor was derived from an adult woman with HIV who was CMV-seropositive. The chain employs TRBV5-5 and TRBJ1-1; 7 positions agree with TRBD1. Here the CDR3 DNA reads TGTGCCAGCAGCCGAACAGGGGCTTGGATGAACACTGAAGCTTTCTTT. Protein product: CASSRTGAWMNTEAFF. The entire variable domain, with the rest obtained from reference TRBV5-5 and TRBJ1-1, is as follows: DAGVTQSPTHLIKTRGQQVTLRCSPISGHKSVSWYQQVLGQGPQFIFQYYEKEERGRGNFPDRFSARQFPNYSSELNVNALLLGDSALYLCASSRTGAWMNTEAFFGQGTRLTVV.